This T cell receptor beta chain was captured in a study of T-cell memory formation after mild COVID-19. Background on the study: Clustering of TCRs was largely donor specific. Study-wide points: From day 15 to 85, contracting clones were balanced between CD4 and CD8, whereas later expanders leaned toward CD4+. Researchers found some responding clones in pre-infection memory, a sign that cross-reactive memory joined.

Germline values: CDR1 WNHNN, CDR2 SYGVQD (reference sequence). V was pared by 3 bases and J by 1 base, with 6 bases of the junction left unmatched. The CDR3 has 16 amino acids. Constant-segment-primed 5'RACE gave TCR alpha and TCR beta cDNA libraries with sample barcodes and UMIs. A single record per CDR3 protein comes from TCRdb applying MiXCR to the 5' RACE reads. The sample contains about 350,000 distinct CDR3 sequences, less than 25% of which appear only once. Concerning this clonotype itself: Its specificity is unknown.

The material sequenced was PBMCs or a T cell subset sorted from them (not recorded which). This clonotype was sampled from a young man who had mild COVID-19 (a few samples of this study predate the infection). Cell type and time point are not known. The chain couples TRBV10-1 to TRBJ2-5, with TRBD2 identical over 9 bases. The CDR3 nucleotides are TGCGCCAGCAGTGATGGCCAGCGGGGGGTCCAAGAGACCCAGTACTTC. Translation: CASSDGQRGVQETQYF.